Shown below are 7 T cell receptor beta chains from a single sample sequenced in a study of vaccination and CD4 T cells after COVID-19. Treatment meaning: approximately 9-day PBMC culture with coronavirus spike peptide pools or control peptides (ViraFEST assay). Researchers used the Oncomine TCR Beta short-read assay to sequence DNA from cultured CD4+ T cells. TCRdb re-called the PCR reads through MiXCR, storing one row per CDR3 protein. The sample has about 16,000 distinct CDR3 sequences; roughly 52% are singletons. Their target antigens are unknown. The sample consisted of CD4+ T cells from blood, cultured in vitro, taken before SARS-CoV-2 vaccination. The origin of the receptors is a human donor who had recovered from COVID-19.

The chain is built from TRBV28 and TRBJ1-4, with TRBD1 matching 7 bases. CDR3 length equals 14 residues. J lost 8 bases, V lost 7 bases, and 10 bases had no gene match. The germline gives CDR1 MDHEN, CDR2 SYDVKM. The CDR3 region has the DNA TGTGCCAGCATTAGCAGGGGGAGGGAGGAAAAACTGTTTTTT. Residues: CASISRGREEKLFF.

A few counts support this clonotype. This chain joins TRBV20-1 and TRBJ2-1; TRBD2 aligns across 10 bases. CDR1 DFQATT and CDR2 SNEGSKA come from the germline V gene (reference sequence). The CDR3 length is 15 residues. V trimming: 4 bases; J trimming: 10 bases; junction bases outside the gene matches: 13. The CDR3 spells CSATGSLAGAPEQFF. The CDR3 nucleotides are TGCAGTGCTACGGGTTCCCTAGCGGGAGCCCCGGAGCAGTTCTTC.

Only one count was recorded for this clonotype. V is TRBV27 and J is TRBJ1-1; D not certain. This CDR3 contains 14 residues. V was cut by 2 bases and J by 0 bases, with 7 bases left in between. Germline CDR1 and CDR2: MNHEY and SMNVEV (reference sequence). CDR3: CASSLRHMNTEAFF. The CDR3 DNA reads TGTGCCAGCAGTTTACGGCACATGAACACTGAAGCTTTCTTT.

The chain uses TRBV7-2 and TRBJ2-7; perhaps TRBD1 as D (5 bases). This CDR3 has 13 amino acids. Trimming cost V 6 bases and J 3 bases, with 12 bases left between them. Germline CDR1 SGHTA, CDR2 FQGNSA. In nucleotides, the CDR3 is TGTGCCAGCAGATCCGGACAAAACTACGAGCAGTACTTC. Protein: CASRSGQNYEQYF.

The rearrangement uses TRBV12-3 or TRBV12-4 and TRBJ1-2; TRBD1 is a possible D gene (6 bases). The CDR3 extends over 12 amino acids. The V end was cut by 3 bases, the J end by 7 bases, with 9 bases between. In DNA form, the CDR3 reads TGTGCCAGCAGTTTTGGCAGGGGTGGCTACACCTTC. Translated, it gives CASSFGRGGYTF.

This clonotype was seen more than once but under ten times. The chain carries TRBV5-4 and TRBJ2-7; 8 bases map to TRBD1. Germline V lookup: CDR1 SGHNT, CDR2 YYREEE (reference sequence). V lost 4 bases and J lost 6; bases outside the gene matches: 9. This CDR3 is built from 14 residues. CDR3 amino acids: CASSPRTGNAEQYF. As DNA, the CDR3 is TGTGCCAGCAGCCCCAGGACAGGGAACGCCGAGCAGTACTTC.

The chain employs TRBV15 and TRBJ2-1, with D unresolved. V lost 3 bases to trimming and J lost 9 bases, with 15 bases between them. This CDR3 contains 14 residues. Looked up from germline, CDR1 is LNHNV and CDR2 is YYDKDF (reference sequence). DNA of the CDR3: TGTGCCACCAGCAGCGATCCAAAGAAGGGTGAGCAGTTCTTC. It yields the protein CATSSDPKKGEQFF. The full variable domain, rest sourced from reference TRBV15 and TRBJ2-1, is DAMVIQNPRYQVTQFGKPVTLSCSQTLNHNVMYWYQQKSSQAPKLLFHYYDKDFNNEADTPDNFQSRRPNTSFCFLDIRSPGLGDTAMYLCATSSDPKKGEQFFGPGTRLTVL.